This T cell receptor (beta chain) was profiled in a study of blood T cell repertoires in COVID-19. At the level of the study: Spain, Italy and the United States supplied samples that represented acute and convalescent COVID-19. T cells, B-cell-depleted T cells, or PBMCs provided the cDNA or gDNA that served as material.

Trimming at V came to 1 base and at J to 4 bases, leaving 4 bases not matched to a gene. The CDR3 consists of 15 residues. The V gene's germline CDR1 is SGHDN and CDR2 FVKESK. This clone was found many times. Authors' methods: Amplification of reference gene primers provided the estimated nucleated cell counts. Method: immunoSEQ multiplex PCR; TCRdb's copy keeps in-frame clones and lacks some. That table furnishes V, J and clone size, whereas the DNA furnished D and trimming. Among 80,000 to 100,000 clones listed, about four fifths were seen once. The sample comprised peripheral blood. This chain connects TRBV14 to TRBJ2-5, with 9 bases lining up with TRBD2. The origin of this receptor is a man between 65 and 80 years old with acute or convalescent COVID-19. CDR3 in DNA: TGTGCCAGCAGCCAAGGGGGACTAGCCTCAGAGACCCAGTACTTC. Encoded protein: CASSQGGLASETQYF.